These T cell receptor beta chains were read from a single sample in a study of T cells after somatic rescue of genetic block. Generated by immunoSEQ multiplex PCR, the TCRdb table keeps only in-frame clones and is missing some. Here the sample spans tens of thousands of clones, about 87% being singletons. Sequenced sample: peripheral blood mononuclear cells (PBMCs). These receptors were obtained from a woman between 18 and 29 years old. Each CDR3 is given with its conserved first and last residue. D genes are given only for firm matches. Clone size is not always given. Where it is, it says once, few, many or a class for expanded clones.

clone_size,j_call,v_call,d_call,cdr3_aa,cdr3_nt
once,TRBJ1-3,TRBV9,.,CATSPGTSGNTIYF,TGTGCTACGTCGCCCGGGACTTCTGGAAACACCATATATTTT
.,TRBJ1-1,TRBV28,.,CASSSPVPTEAFF,TGTGCCAGCAGTTCTCCCGTCCCCACTGAAGCTTTCTTT
once,TRBJ2-1,TRBV5-4,TRBD2,CASSFPGLAGGVGSYNEQFF,TGTGCCAGCAGTTTTCCGGGACTAGCGGGGGGAGTCGGGTCCTACAATGAGCAGTTCTTC
.,TRBJ2-7,TRBV19,TRBD2,CASTGTSGPYEQYF,TGTGCCAGTACCGGGACTAGCGGGCCCTACGAGCAGTACTTC
.,TRBJ1-1,TRBV19,.,CASSILGGTEAFF,TGTGCCAGTAGTATATTAGGGGGGACTGAAGCTTTCTTT
once,TRBJ1-6,TRBV27,TRBD1,CASRTGEASPLHF,TGTGCCAGCCGGACAGGGGAAGCTTCACCCCTCCACTTT
.,TRBJ2-7,TRBV28,TRBD1,CASTQGAYENEQYF,TGTGCCAGCACCCAGGGGGCCTATGAGAACGAGCAGTACTTC
.,TRBJ2-1,TRBV5-1,.,CASSLQGGNEQFF,TGCGCCAGCAGCTTGCAGGGGGGGAATGAGCAGTTCTTC
.,TRBJ1-4,TRBV7-2,TRBD1,CASSPDRQGAGEKLFF,TGTGCCAGCAGCCCGGACCGACAGGGGGCGGGTGAAAAACTGTTTTTT
.,TRBJ1-1,TRBV4-2,.,CASSHVWDSYTEAFF,TGTGCCAGCAGCCACGTTTGGGACTCATACACTGAAGCTTTCTTT
once,TRBJ1-2,TRBV18,TRBD1,CASSLQGNYGYTF,TGTGCCAGCTCCCTACAGGGGAACTATGGCTACACCTTC
.,TRBJ2-1,TRBV19,.,CASTPGGASSYNEQFF,TGTGCCAGTACGCCGGGGGGCGCAAGCTCCTACAATGAGCAGTTCTTC
once,TRBJ2-4,TRBV7-2,TRBD2,CASSLGRSGSTKNIQYF,TGTGCCAGCAGCTTAGGAAGAAGCGGGAGTACCAAAAACATTCAGTACTTC
.,TRBJ2-4,TRBV27,.,CASSLSNIQYF,TGTGCCAGCAGTTTATCAAACATTCAGTACTTC
.,TRBJ2-7,TRBV5-6,.,CASSFGAGPYEQYF,TGTGCCAGCAGCTTCGGGGCAGGACCCTACGAGCAGTACTTC
.,TRBJ1-5,TRBV10-3,.,CAISESRVNNQPQHF,TGTGCCATCAGTGAGTCCAGGGTAAACAATCAGCCCCAGCATTTT
once,TRBJ2-7,TRBV12-5,.,CASGHSDPSEQYF,TGTGCTAGTGGTCACTCCGATCCATCAGAGCAGTACTTC